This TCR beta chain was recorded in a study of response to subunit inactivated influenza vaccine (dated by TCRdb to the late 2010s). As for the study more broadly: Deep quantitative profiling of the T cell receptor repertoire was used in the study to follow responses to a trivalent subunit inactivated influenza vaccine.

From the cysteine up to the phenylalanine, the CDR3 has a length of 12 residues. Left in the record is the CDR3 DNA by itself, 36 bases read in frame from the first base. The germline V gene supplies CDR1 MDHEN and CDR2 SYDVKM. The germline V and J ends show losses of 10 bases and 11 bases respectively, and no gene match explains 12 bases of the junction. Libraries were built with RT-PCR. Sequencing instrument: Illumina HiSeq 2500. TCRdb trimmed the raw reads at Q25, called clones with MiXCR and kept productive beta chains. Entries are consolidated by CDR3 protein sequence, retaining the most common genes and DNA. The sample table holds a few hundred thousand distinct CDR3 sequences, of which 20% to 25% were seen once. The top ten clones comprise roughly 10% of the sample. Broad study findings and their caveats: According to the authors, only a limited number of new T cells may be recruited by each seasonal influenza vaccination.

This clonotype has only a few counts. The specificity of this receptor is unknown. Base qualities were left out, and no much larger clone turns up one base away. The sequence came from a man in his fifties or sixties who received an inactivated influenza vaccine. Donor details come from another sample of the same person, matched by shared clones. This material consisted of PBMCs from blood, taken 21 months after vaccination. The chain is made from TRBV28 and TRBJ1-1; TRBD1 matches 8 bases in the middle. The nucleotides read TGTGCCACTTCCGGACAGGGACTATGGGCTTTCTTT. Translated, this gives CATSGQGLWAFF. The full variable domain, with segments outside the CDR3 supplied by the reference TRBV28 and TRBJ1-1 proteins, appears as DVKVTQSSRYLVKRTGEKVFLECVQDMDHENMFWYRQDPGLGLRLIYFSYDVKMKEKGDIPEGYSVSREKKERFSLILESASTNQTSMYLCATSGQGLWAFFGQGTRLTVV.